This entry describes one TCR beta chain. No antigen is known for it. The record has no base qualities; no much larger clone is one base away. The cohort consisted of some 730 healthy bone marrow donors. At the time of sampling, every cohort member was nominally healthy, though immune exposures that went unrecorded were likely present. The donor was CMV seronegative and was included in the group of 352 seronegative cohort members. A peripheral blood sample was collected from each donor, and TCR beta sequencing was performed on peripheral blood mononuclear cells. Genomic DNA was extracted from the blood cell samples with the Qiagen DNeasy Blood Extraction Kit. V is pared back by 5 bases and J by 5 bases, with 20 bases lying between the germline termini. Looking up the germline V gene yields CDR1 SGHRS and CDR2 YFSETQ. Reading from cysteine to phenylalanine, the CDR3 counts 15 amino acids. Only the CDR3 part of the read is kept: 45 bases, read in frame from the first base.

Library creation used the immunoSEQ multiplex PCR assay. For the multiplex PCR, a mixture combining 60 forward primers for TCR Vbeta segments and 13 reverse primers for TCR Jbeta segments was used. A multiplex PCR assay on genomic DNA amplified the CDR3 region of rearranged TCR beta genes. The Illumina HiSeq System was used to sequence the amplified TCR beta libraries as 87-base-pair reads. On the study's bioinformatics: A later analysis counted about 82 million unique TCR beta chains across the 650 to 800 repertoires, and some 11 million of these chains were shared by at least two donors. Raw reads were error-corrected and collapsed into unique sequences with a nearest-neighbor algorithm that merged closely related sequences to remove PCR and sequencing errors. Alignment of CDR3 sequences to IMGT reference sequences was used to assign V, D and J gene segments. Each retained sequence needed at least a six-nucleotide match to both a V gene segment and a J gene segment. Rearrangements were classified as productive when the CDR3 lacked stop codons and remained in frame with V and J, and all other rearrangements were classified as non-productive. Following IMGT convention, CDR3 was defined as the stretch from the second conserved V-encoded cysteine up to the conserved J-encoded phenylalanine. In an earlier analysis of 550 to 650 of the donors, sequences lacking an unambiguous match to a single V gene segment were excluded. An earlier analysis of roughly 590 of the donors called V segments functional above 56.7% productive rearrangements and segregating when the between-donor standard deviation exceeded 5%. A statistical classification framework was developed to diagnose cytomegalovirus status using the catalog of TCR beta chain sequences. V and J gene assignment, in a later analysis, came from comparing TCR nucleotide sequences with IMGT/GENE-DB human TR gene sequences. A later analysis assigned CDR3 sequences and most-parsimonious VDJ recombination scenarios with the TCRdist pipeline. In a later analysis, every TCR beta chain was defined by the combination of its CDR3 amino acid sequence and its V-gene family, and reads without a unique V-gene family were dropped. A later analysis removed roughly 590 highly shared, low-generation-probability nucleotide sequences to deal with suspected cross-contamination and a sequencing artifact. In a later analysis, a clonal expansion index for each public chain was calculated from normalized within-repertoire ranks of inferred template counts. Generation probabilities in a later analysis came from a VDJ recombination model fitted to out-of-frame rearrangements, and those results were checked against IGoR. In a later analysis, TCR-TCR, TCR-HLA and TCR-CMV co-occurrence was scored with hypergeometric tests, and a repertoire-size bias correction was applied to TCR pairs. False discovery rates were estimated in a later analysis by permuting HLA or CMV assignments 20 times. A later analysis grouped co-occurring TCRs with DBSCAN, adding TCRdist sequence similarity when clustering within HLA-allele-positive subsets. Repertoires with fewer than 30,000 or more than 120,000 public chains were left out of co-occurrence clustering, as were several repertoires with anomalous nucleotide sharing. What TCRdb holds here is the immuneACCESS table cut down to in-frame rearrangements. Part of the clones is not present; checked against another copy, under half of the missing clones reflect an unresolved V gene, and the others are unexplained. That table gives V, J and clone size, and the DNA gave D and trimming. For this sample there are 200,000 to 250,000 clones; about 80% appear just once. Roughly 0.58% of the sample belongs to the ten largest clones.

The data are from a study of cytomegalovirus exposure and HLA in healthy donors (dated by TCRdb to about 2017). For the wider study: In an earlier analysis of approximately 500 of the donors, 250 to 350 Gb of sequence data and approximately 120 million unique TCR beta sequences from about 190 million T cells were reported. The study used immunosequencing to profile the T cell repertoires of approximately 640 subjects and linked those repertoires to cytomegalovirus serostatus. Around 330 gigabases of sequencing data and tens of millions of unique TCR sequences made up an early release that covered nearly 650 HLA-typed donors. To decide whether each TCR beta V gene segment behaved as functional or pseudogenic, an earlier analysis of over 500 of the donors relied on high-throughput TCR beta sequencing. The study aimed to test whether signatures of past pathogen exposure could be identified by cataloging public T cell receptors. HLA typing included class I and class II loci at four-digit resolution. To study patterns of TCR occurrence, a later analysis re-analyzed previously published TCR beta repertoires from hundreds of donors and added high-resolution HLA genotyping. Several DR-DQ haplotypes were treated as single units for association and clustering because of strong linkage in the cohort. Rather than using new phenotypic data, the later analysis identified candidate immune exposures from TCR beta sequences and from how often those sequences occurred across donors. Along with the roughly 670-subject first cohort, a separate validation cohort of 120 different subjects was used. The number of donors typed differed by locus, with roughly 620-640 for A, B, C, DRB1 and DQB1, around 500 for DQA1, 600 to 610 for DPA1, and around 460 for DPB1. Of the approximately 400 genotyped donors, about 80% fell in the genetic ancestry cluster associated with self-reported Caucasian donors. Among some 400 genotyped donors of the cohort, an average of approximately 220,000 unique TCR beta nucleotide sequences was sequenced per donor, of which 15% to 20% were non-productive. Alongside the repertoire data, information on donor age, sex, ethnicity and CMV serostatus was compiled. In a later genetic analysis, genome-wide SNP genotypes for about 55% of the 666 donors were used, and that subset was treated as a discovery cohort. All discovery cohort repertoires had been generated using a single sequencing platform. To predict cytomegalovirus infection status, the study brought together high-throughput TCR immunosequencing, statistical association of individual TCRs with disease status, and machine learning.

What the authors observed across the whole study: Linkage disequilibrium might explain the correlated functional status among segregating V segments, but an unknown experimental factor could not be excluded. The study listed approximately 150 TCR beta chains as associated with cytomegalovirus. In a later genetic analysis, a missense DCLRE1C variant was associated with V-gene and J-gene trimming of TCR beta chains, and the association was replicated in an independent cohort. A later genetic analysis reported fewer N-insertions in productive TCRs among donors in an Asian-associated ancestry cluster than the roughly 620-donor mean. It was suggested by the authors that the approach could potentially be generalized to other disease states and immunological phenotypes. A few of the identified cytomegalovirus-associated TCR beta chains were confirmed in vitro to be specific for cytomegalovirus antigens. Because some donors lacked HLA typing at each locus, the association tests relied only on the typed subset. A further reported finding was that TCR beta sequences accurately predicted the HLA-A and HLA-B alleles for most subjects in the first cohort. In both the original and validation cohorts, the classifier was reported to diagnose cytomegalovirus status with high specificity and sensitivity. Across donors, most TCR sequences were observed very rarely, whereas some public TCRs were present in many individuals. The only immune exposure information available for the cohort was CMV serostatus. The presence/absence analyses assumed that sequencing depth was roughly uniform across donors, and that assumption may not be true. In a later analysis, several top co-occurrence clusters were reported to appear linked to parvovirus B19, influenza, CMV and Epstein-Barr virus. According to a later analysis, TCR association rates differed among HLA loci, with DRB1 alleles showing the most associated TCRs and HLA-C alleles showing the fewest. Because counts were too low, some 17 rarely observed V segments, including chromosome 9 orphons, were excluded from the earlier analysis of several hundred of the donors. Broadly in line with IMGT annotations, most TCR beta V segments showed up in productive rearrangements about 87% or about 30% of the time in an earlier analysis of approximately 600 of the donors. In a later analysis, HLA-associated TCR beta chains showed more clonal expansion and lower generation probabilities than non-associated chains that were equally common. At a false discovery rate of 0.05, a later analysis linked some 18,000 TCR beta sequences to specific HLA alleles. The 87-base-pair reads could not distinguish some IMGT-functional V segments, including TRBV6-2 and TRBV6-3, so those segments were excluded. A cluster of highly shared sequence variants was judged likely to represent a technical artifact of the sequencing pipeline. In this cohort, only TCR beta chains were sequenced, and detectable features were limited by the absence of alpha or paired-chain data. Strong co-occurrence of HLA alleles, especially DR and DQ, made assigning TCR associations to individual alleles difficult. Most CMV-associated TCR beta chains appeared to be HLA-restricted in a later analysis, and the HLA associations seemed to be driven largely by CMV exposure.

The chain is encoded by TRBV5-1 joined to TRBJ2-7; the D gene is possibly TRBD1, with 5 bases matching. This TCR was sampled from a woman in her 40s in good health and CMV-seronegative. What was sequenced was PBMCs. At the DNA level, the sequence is TGCGCCAGCAGACAACGACAGTTCAGGAGCCACGAGCAGTACTTC. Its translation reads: CASRQRQFRSHEQYF.